A selection of T cell receptor beta chains follows, all from one sample in a study of post-analysis software for immune sequencing data. TCRdb reprocessed the PCR reads with MiXCR, giving one entry per CDR3 protein. This repertoire shows 650,000 to 850,000 distinct CDR3 sequences, roughly 50% found once; its top ten account for 4% to 5.5%. Sequenced sample: blood. These receptors all stem from a girl aged 10-17 years with multiple sclerosis. The CDR3 runs from the conserved cysteine through the conserved F or W. Fields, in order: clone size, J gene, V gene, CDR3 protein. Clone size, where shown, is once, few, many, or a class for clones that have expanded.

abundance: -; j_gene: TRBJ1-2; v_gene: TRBV15; CDR3aa: CATSRARDTSLYGYTF
abundance: -; j_gene: TRBJ2-3; v_gene: TRBV20-1; CDR3aa: CSARDTASGSANTQYF
abundance: -; j_gene: TRBJ1-5; v_gene: TRBV4-1; CDR3aa: CASSRLDGNQPQHF
abundance: -; j_gene: TRBJ2-7; v_gene: TRBV7-9; CDR3aa: CASSPPTGEDSYEQYF
abundance: few; j_gene: TRBJ2-1; v_gene: TRBV29-1; CDR3aa: CSGYRGNEQFF
abundance: -; j_gene: -; v_gene: TRBV20-1; CDR3aa: CSARLLRGLAGWEETQYF
abundance: -; j_gene: TRBJ2-6; v_gene: TRBV10-3; CDR3aa: CAISDPGVSGANVLTF
abundance: -; j_gene: TRBJ1-1; v_gene: TRBV10-1; CDR3aa: CASSEGRGSAEAFF
abundance: -; j_gene: TRBJ2-3; v_gene: TRBV24-1; CDR3aa: CATSDRGPSSTDTQYF
abundance: few; j_gene: TRBJ2-7; v_gene: TRBV20-1; CDR3aa: CSAHAGTSFYEQYF
abundance: many; j_gene: TRBJ2-5; v_gene: TRBV7-9; CDR3aa: CASSVLTSRRVGSGETQYF
abundance: -; j_gene: TRBJ1-5; v_gene: TRBV15; CDR3aa: CATSLRDQPQHF
abundance: once; j_gene: TRBJ1-1; v_gene: TRBV12-3/TRBV12-4; CDR3aa: CASSLTGAPNTEAFF
abundance: -; j_gene: TRBJ2-3; v_gene: TRBV20-1; CDR3aa: CSASIPSTDTQYF
abundance: -; j_gene: TRBJ2-4; v_gene: TRBV5-1; CDR3aa: CASSPVLQPGVKNIQYF
abundance: -; j_gene: TRBJ2-1; v_gene: TRBV5-1; CDR3aa: CASSGLAGGVYNEQFF
abundance: -; j_gene: TRBJ1-5; v_gene: TRBV7-2; CDR3aa: CASSLVGSKRNQPQHF
abundance: -; j_gene: TRBJ2-5; v_gene: TRBV29-1; CDR3aa: CSAAAFGYQETQYF
abundance: few; j_gene: TRBJ2-3; v_gene: TRBV12-3/TRBV12-4; CDR3aa: CASTLSTDTQYF
abundance: -; j_gene: TRBJ1-1; v_gene: TRBV29-1; CDR3aa: CSVVGQMNTEAFF
abundance: -; j_gene: TRBJ2-3; v_gene: TRBV29-1; CDR3aa: CSVGFGGASTDTQYF
abundance: -; j_gene: TRBJ1-2; v_gene: TRBV7-2; CDR3aa: CASSGTGQGEGYTF
abundance: -; j_gene: TRBJ1-1; v_gene: TRBV3-1; CDR3aa: CASSRRSEAFF
abundance: few; j_gene: TRBJ1-5; v_gene: TRBV5-1; CDR3aa: CASSWTGEQPQHF
abundance: -; j_gene: TRBJ1-2; v_gene: TRBV15; CDR3aa: CATSRPFGSNYGYTF
abundance: few; j_gene: TRBJ2-1; v_gene: TRBV7-9; CDR3aa: CASSASRLEQFF
abundance: -; j_gene: TRBJ2-3; v_gene: TRBV6-5; CDR3aa: CASTRALAGGTDTQYF
abundance: -; j_gene: TRBJ2-1; v_gene: TRBV29-1; CDR3aa: CSVSPPGLAASYNEQFF
abundance: -; j_gene: TRBJ1-1; v_gene: TRBV20-1; CDR3aa: CSAFSGTGGTEAFF
abundance: -; j_gene: TRBJ2-7; v_gene: TRBV20-1; CDR3aa: CSAWDFLSYEQYF
abundance: -; j_gene: TRBJ1-5; v_gene: TRBV6-6; CDR3aa: CASRHTRGDNQPQHF